This T cell receptor beta chain was obtained from a study of OX40 agonist ivuxolimab in advanced cancers. Background on the study: Patients assigned to dose escalation were diagnosed with hepatocellular carcinoma, melanoma, renal cell or head and neck cancer.

Only in-frame clones appear in the TCRdb table, and some are missing; sequencing was by immunoSEQ multiplex PCR. Found here are about 19,000 clones, around four fifths of them singletons; the top ten hold roughly a sixth. As regards this clone: What it binds is unknown. Sequence at one end of the junction differs from germline and may be a read error.

Findings of the study overall: At doses 0.1 to 3.0 mg/kg, CD4+ and CD8+ clones expanded.

The CDR3 extends over 11 amino acids. CDR1 is MRHNA and CDR2 is SNTAGT in the germline V gene. The source was CD4+ or CD8+ T cells sorted from blood, collected in a trial of the OX40 agonist ivuxolimab. The genes are TRBV6-4 and TRBJ1-2, with TRBD1 matching over 9 bases. The sequence derives from an adult with an advanced solid tumor such as melanoma, head and neck, liver or kidney cancer. For the CDR3, the DNA is TGTGCCAGCAGGTACCCTTGGACAGGGGACTTC. Encoded protein: CASRYPWTGDF.